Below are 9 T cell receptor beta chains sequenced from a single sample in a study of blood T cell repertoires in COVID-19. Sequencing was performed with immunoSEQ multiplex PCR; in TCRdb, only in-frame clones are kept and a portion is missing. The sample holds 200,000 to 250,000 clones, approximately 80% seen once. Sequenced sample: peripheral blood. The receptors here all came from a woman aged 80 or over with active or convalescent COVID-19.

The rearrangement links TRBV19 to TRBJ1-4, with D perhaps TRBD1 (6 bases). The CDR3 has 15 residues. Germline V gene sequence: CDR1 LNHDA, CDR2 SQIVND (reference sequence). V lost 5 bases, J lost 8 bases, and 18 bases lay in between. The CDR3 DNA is TGTGCCAGTAGTGTCCCCCGGGACAAAGGGGAAAAACTGTTTTTT. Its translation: CASSVPRDKGEKLFF.

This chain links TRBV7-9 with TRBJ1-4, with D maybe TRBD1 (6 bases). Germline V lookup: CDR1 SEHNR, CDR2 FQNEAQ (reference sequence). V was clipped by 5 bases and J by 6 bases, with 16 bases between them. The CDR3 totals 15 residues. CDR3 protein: CASSPQRTADEKLFF. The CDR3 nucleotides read TGTGCCAGCAGCCCACAAAGGACAGCAGATGAAAAACTGTTTTTT.

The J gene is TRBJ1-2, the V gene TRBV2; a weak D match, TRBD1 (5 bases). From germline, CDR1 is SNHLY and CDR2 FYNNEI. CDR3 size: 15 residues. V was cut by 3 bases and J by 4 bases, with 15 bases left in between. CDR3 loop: CASSERGTRGYGYTF. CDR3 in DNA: TGTGCCAGCAGTGAGCGGGGGACCCGGGGCTATGGCTACACCTTC. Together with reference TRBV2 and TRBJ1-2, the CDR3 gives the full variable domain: EPEVTQTPSHQVTQMGQEVILRCVPISNHLYFYWYRQILGQKVEFLVSFYNNEISEKSEIFDDQFSVERPDGSNFTLKIRSTKLEDSAMYFCASSERGTRGYGYTFGSGTRLTVV.

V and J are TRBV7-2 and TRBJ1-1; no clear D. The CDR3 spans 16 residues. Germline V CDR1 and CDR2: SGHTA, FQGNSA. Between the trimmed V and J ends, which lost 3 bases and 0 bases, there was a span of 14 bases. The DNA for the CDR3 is TGTGCCAGCAGCTTGATGGGAGTTGGAATGAACACTGAAGCTTTCTTT. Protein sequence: CASSLMGVGMNTEAFF. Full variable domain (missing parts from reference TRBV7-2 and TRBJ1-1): GAGVSQSPSNKVTEKGKDVELRCDPISGHTALYWYRQSLGQGLEFLIYFQGNSAPDKSGLPSDRFSAERTGGSVSTLTIQRTQQEDSAVYLCASSLMGVGMNTEAFFGQGTRLTVV.

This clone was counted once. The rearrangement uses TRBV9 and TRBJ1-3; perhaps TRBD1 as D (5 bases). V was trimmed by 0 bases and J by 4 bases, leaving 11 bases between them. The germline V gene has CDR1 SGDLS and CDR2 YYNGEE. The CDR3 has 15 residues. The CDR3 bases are TGTGCCAGCAGCGTAGGGGGCGCGGGAGGAAACACCATATATTTT. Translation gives CASSVGGAGGNTIYF.

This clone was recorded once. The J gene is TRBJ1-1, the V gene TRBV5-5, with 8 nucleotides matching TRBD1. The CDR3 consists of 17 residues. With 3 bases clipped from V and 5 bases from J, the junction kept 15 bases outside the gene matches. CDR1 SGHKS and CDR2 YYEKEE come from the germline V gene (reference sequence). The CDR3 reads CASSSPPGQVEQTEAFF. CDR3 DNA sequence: TGTGCCAGCAGCTCTCCACCGGGACAGGTTGAACAGACTGAAGCTTTCTTT.

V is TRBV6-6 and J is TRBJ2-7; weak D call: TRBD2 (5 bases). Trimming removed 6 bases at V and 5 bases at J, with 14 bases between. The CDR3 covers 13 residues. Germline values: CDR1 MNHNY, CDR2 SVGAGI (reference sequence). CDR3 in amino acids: CASSLTGMHEQYF. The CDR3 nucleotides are TGTGCCAGCAGCTTGACGGGGATGCACGAGCAGTACTTC.

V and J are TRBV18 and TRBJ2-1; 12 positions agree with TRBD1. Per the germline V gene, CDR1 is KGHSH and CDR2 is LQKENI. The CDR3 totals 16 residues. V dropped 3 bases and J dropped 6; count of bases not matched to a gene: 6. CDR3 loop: CASSPPRGQGANEQFF. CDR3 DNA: TGTGCCAGCTCACCCCCGAGGGGACAGGGGGCCAATGAGCAGTTCTTC.

The CDR3 sequence: CSARREHEQYF. The CDR3 DNA sequence: TGCAGTGCTAGGAGGGAACACGAGCAGTACTTC. V is TRBV20-1 and J is TRBJ2-7; weak D call: TRBD2 (5 bases). V lost 3 bases and J lost 5, with 8 bases in between. This CDR3 is 11 amino acids long. CDR1 and CDR2 from the germline V gene are DFQATT and SNEGSKA (reference sequence).